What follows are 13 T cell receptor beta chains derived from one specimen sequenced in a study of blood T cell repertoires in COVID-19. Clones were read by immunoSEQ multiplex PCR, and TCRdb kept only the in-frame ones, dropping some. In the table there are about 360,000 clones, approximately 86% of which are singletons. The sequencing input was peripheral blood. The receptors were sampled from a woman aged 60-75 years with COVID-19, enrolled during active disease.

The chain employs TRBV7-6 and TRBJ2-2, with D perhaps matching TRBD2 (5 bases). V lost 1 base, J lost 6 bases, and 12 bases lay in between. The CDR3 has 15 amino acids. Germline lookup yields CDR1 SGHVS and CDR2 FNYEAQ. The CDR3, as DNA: TGTGCCAGCAGCTTAGATCGCCCCGGGGCCGGGGAGCTGTTTTTT. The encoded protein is CASSLDRPGAGELFF. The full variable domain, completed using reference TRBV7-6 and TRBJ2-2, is GAGVSQSPRYKVTKRGQDVALRCDPISGHVSLYWYRQALGQGPEFLTYFNYEAQQDKSGLPNDRFSAERPEGSISTLTIQRTEQRDSAMYRCASSLDRPGAGELFFGEGSRLTVL.

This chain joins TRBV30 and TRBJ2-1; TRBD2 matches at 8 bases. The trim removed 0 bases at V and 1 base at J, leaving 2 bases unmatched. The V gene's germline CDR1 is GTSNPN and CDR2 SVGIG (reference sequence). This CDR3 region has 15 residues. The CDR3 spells CAWSVGGGSYNEQFF. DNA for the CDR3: TGTGCCTGGAGTGTGGGCGGGGGGTCCTACAATGAGCAGTTCTTC.

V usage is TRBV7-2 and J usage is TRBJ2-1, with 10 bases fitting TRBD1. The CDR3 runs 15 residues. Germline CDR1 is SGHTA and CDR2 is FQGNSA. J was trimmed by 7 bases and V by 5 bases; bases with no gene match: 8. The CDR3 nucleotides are TGTGCCAGCAGCGCCGGACAGGGGGTGTGGAATGAGCAGTTCTTC. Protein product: CASSAGQGVWNEQFF.

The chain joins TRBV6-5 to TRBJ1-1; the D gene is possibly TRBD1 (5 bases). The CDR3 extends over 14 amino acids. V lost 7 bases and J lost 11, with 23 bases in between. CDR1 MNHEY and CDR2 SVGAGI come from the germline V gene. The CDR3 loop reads CASITVLGGVWAFF. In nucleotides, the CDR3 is TGTGCCAGCATTACGGTTTTGGGGGGAGTCTGGGCTTTCTTT.

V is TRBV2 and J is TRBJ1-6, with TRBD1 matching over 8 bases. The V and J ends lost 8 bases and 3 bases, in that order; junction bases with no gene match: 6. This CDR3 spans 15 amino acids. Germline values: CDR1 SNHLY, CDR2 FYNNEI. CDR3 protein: CASGTGLFYNSPLHF. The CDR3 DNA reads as TGTGCCAGCGGGACAGGCCTCTTCTATAATTCACCCCTCCACTTT.

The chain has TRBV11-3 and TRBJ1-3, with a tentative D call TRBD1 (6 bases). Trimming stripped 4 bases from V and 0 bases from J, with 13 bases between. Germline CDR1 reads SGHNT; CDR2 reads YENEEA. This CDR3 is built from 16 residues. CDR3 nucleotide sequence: TGTGCCAGCAGCTCGGAGGACAGCCGCTCTGGAAACACCATATATTTT. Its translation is CASSSEDSRSGNTIYF.

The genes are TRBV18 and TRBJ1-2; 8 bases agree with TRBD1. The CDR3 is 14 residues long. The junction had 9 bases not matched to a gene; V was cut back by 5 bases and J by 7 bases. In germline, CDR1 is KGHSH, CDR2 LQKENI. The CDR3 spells CASSEQGDLGGYTF. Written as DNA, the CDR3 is TGTGCCAGCTCAGAACAGGGGGACCTTGGTGGCTACACCTTC.

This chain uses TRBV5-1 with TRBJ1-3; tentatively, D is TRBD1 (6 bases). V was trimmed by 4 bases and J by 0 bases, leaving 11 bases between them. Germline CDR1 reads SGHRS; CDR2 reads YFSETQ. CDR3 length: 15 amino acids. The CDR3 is CASSPGESSGNTIYF. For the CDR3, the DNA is TGCGCCAGCAGCCCAGGGGAATCCTCTGGAAACACCATATATTTT.

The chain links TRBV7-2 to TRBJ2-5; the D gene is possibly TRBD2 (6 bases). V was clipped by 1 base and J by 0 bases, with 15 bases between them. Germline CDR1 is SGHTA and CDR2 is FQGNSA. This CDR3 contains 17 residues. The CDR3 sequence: CASSLVGTAGNQETQYF. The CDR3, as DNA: TGTGCCAGCAGCTTAGTGGGCACGGCGGGGAACCAAGAGACCCAGTACTTC.

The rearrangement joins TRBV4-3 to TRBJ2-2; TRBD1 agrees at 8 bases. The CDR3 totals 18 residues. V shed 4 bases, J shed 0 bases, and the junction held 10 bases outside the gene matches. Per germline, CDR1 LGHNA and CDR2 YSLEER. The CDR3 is CASSPRQGRTPNTGELFF. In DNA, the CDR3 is TGCGCCAGCAGCCCAAGACAGGGGAGGACCCCGAACACCGGGGAGCTGTTTTTT.

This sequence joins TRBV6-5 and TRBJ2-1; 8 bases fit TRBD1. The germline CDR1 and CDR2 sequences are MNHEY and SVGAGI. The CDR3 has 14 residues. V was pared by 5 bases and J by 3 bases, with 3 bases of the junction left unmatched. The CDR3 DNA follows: TGTGCCAGCAGTACAGGGACAGGCTACAATGAGCAGTTCTTC. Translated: CASSTGTGYNEQFF.

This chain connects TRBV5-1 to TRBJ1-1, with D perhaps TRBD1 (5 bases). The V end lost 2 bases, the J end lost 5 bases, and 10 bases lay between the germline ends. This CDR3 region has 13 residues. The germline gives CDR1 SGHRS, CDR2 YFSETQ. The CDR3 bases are TGCGCCAGCAGCTTTCAGGGAAAAACTGAAGCTTTCTTT. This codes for CASSFQGKTEAFF. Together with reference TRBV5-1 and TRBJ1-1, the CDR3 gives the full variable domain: KAGVTQTPRYLIKTRGQQVTLSCSPISGHRSVSWYQQTPGQGLQFLFEYFSETQRNKGNFPGRFSGRQFSNSRSEMNVSTLELGDSALYLCASSFQGKTEAFFGQGTRLTVV.

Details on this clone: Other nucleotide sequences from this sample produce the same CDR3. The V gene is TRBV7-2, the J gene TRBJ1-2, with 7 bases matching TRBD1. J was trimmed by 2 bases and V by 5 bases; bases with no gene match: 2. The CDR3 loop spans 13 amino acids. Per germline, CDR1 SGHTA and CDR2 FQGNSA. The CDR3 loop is CASSLGQNYGYTF. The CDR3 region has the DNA TGTGCCAGCAGCCTGGGACAGAACTATGGCTACACCTTC.